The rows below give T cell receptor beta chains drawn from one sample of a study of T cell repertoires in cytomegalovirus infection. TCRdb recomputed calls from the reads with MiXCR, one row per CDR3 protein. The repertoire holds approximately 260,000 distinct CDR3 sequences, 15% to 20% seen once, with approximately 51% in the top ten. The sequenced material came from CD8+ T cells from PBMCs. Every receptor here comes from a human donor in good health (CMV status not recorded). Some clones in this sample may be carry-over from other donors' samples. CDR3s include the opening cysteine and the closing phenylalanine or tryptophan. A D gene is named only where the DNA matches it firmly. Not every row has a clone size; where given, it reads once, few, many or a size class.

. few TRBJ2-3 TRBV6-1 TGTGCCAGCAGGGACGATGTTTCCAGAACAGATACGCAGTATTTT CASRDDVSRTDTQYF
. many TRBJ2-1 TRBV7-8 TGTGCCAGCAGCCCTTTCCGCAATGAGCAGTTCTTC CASSPFRNEQFF
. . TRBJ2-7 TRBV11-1 TGTGCCAGCAGCATGGACAGCTACGAGAAGTACTTC CASSMDSYEKYF
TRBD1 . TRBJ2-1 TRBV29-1 TGCAGCGCTGGACAGGAGGCGAATGAGCAGTTCTTC CSAGQEANEQFF
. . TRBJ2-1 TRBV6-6 TGTGCCAGCAAGGGTAGGGGACCGATGTTATACAATGAGCAGTTCTTC CASKGRGPMLYNEQFF
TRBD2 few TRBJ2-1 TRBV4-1 TGCGCCAGCAGCCAAGAAACCCCGGCTAGCGGGGGGGGGGGTGAGCAGTTCTTC CASSQETPASGGGGEQFF
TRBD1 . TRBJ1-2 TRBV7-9 TGTGCCAGCAGCCACCCCCTACAGGGGGGACCATCCTATGGCTACACCTTC CASSHPLQGGPSYGYTF
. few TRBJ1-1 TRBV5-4 TGTGCCAGCAGCTTAACCCCGAGCACTGAAGCTTTCTTT CASSLTPSTEAFF
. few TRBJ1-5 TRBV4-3 TGCGCCAGCAGCCAAGAGTACTTATTCAATCAGCCCCAGCATTTT CASSQEYLFNQPQHF
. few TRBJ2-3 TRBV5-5 TGTGCCAGCAGCTTTTTCGCAGGGCGATCTAGCACAGATACGCAGTATTTT CASSFFAGRSSTDTQYF
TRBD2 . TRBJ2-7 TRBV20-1 TGCAGTGCTAGAAAATCCCGCGGGGGAATCTCCTACGAGCAGTACTTC CSARKSRGGISYEQYF
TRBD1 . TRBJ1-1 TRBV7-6 TGTGCCAGCAGCTCGCCTCAGGGCACCCCGGGACAGGGACCCATGAACACTGAAGCTTTCTTT CASSSPQGTPGQGPMNTEAFF
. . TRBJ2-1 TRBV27 TGTGCCAGCAGTCTCTGGGGCTCCTCTACCTACAATGAGCAGTTCTTC CASSLWGSSTYNEQFF
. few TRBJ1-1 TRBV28 TGTGCCAGCAGTTTCCAGTACACTGAAGCTTTCTTT CASSFQYTEAFF
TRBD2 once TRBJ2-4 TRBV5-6 TGTGCCAGCAGCTCCCGGCCGGGGGGGGAATCCAAAAACATTCAGTACTTC CASSSRPGGESKNIQYF
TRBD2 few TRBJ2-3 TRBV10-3 TGTGCCATCAGTGATCCCAGCGGGGGGGCCGGCCCAGCTACGCAGTATTTT CAISDPSGGAGPATQYF